The subject of this entry is one TCR beta chain. What it binds is not known. Patients having uncontrolled infection, another autoimmune disease, pregnancy or lactation were not included. The study based diagnoses on clinical symptoms, serum thyroxine and TRAb, thyroid ultrasound and orbital computed tomography. The entry originates in a study of T cells in Graves' hyperthyroidism and ophthalmopathy. Trimming took off 3 bases at V and 8 bases at J, with 16 bases between the two ends. The CDR3 contains 14 residues. Using RNA transcripts as the source, TCR beta CDR3 regions were amplified. Researchers ran a first-round RT-PCR on the TCR CDR3 using the HTBI primer set. From the multiplex PCR reads, TCRdb called clonotypes with MiXCR, one entry per CDR3 protein. The sample has approximately 700,000 distinct CDR3 sequences; 45% are singletons. The study, taken as a whole, reports: Model predictions of ophthalmopathy came a median around 6.5 months before onset. Most clonotypes expanded in thyroid above 0.001 were likewise present in blood.

The sequence came from an adult man with Graves' disease, either hyperthyroidism or ophthalmopathy (not recorded which). The sequenced sample was peripheral blood or thyroid tissue (not recorded which). The chain employs TRBV12-3 or TRBV12-4 and TRBJ1-2, with D tentatively TRBD1 (6 bases). CDR3 loop: CASSLFVGGRGYTF. The CDR3 nucleotides are TGTGCCAGCAGTTTGTTTGTCGGGGGCCGGGGCTACACCTTC.